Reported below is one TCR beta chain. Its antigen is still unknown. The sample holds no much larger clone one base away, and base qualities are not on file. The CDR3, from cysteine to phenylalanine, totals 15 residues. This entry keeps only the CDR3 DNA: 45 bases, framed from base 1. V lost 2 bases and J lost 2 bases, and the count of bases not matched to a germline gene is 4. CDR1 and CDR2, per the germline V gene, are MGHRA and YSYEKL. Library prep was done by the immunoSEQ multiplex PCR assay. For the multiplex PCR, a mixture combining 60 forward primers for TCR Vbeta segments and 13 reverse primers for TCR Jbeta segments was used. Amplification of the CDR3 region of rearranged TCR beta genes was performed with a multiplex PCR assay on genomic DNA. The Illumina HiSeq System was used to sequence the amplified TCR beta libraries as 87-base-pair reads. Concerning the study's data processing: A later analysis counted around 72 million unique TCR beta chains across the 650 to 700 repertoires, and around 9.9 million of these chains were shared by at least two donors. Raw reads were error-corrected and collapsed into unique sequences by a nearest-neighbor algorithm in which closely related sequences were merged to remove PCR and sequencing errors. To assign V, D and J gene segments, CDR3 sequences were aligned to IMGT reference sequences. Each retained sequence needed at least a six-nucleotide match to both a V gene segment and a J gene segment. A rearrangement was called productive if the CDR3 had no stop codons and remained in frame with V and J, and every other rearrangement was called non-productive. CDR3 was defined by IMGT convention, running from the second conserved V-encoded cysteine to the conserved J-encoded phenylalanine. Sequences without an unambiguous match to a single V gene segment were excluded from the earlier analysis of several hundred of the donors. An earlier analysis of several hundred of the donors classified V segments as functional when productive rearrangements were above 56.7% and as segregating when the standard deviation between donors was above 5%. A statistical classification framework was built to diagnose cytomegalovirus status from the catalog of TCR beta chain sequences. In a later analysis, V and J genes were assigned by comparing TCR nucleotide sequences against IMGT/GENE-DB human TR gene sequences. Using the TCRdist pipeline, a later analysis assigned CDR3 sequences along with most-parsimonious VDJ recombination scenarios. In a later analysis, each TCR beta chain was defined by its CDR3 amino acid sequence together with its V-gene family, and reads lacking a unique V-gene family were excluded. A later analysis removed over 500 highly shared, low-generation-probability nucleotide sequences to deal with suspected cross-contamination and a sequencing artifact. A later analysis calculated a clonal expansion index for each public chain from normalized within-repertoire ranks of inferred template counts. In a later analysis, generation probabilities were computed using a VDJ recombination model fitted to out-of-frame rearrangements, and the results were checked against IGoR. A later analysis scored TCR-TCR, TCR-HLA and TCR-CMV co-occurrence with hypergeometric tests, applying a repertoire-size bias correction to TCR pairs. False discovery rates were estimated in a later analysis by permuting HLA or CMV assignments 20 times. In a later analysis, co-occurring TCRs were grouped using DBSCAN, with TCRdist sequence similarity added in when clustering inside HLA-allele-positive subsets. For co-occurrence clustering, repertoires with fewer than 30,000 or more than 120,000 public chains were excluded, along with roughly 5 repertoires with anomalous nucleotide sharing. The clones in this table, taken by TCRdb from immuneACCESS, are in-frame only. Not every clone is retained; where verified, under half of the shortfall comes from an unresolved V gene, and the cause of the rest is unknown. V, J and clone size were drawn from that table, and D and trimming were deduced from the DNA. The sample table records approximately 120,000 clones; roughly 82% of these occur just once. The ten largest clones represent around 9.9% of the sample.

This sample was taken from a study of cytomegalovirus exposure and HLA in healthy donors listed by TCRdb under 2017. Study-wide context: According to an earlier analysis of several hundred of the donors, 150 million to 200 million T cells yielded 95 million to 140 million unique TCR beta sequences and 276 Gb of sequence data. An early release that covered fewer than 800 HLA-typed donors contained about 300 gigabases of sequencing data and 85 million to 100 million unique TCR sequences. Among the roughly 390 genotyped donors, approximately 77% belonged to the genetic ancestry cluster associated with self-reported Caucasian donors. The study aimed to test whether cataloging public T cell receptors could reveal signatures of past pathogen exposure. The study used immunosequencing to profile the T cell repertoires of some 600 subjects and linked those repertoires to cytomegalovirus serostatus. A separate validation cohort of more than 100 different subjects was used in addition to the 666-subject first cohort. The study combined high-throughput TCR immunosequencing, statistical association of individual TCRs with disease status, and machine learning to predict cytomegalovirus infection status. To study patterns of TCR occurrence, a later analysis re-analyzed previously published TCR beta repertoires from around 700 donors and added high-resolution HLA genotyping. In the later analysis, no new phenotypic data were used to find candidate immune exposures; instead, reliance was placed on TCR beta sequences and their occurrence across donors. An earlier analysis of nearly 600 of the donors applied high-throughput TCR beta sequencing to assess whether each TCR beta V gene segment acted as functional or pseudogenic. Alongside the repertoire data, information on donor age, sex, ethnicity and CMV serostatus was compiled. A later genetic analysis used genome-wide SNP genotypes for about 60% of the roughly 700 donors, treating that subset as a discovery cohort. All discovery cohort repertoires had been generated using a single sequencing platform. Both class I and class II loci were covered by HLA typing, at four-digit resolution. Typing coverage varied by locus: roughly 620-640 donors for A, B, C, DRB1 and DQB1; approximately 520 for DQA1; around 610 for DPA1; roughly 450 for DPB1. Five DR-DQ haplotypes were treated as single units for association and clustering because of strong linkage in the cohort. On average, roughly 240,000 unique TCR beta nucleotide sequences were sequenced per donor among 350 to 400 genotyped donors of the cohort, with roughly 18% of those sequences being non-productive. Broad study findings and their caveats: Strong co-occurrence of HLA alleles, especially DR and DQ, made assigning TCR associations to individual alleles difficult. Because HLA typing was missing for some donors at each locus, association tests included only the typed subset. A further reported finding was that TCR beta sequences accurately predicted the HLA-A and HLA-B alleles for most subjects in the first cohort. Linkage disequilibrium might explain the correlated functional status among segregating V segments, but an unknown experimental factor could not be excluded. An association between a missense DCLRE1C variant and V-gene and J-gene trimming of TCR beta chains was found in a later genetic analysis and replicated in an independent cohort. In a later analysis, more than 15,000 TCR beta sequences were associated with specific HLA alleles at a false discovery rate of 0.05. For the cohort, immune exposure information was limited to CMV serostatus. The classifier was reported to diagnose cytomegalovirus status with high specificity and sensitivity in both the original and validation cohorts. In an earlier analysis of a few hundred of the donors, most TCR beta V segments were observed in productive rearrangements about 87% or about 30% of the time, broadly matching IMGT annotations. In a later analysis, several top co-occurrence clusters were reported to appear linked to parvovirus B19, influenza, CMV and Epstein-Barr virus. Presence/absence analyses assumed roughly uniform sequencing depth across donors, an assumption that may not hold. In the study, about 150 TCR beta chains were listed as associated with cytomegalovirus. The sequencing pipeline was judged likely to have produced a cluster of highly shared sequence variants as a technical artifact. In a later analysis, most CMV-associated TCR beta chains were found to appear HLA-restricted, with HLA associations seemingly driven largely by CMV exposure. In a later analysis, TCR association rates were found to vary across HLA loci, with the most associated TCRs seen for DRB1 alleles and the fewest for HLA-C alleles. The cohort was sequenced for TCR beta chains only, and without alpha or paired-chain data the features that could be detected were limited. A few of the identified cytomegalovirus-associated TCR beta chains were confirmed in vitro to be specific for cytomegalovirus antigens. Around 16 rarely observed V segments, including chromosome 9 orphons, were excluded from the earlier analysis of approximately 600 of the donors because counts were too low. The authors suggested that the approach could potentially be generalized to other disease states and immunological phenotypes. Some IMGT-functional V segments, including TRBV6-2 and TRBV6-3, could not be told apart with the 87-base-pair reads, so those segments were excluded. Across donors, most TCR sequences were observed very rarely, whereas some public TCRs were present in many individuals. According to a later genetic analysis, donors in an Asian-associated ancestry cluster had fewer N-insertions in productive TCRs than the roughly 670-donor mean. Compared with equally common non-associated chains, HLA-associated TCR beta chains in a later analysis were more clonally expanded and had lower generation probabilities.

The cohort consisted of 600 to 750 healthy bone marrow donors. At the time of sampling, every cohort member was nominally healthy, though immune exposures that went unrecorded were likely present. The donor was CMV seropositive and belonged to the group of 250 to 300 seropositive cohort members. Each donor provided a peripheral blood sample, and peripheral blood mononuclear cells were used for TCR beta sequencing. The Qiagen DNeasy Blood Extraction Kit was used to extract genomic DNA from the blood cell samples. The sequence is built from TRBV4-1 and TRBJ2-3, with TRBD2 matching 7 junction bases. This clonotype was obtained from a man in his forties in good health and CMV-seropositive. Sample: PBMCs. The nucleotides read TGCGCCAGCAGCCAACCTAGCGGAAACACAGATACGCAGTATTTT. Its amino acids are CASSQPSGNTDTQYF.